Each of the 12 T cell receptor beta chains below was sequenced from the same sample in a study of blood T cell repertoires in COVID-19. Assay: immunoSEQ multiplex PCR; the TCRdb copy retains only in-frame clones and omits some. The table shows 130,000 to 150,000 clones, with 88% occurring only once. Sequencing used peripheral blood. These receptor sequences come from a man aged 50-59 years with active or convalescent COVID-19.

The chain is built from TRBV28 and TRBJ1-2; 9 bases are a match to TRBD1. The CDR3 totals 15 residues. After removal of 5 bases from V and 6 bases from J, the junction contained 10 bases not matched to a gene. The germline V gene has CDR1 MDHEN and CDR2 SYDVKM. CDR3: CASSPLDRGGNGYTF. The CDR3 nucleotides are TGTGCCAGCAGTCCCCTGGACAGGGGAGGGAATGGCTACACCTTC.

The V gene is TRBV28, the J gene TRBJ2-7; TRBD2 aligns across 9 bases. With V trimmed by 1 base and J by 3 bases, 4 bases remained unmatched. The CDR3 is made up of 15 amino acids. CDR1 and CDR2 from the germline V gene are MDHEN and SYDVKM. The DNA for the CDR3 is TGTGCCAGCAGTTTATTGGTTAGCGGGAGCTACGAGCAGTACTTC. Protein sequence: CASSLLVSGSYEQYF.

This chain connects TRBV5-1 to TRBJ2-1; TRBD2 matches at 13 bases. The CDR3 is made up of 17 amino acids. Losses at the gene ends were 4 bases for V and 9 bases for J; bases not matched to a gene: 13. Germline assignment: CDR1 SGHRS and CDR2 YFSETQ. The CDR3 here is CASSTRTSGRRHGEQFF. DNA for the CDR3: TGCGCCAGCAGCACGCGGACTAGCGGGAGACGGCATGGTGAGCAGTTCTTC.

This clone occurred once. An end of the junction differs from the germline gene, which may be a read error. The chain employs TRBV7-7 and TRBJ1-3; D call uncertain. The germline V gene has CDR1 SSHAT and CDR2 FNYEAQ (reference sequence). The CDR3 is 15 residues long. The CDR3 spells CASSLAGKPGNTIYF. The CDR3 DNA is TGTGCTAGCAGCTTAGCCGGGAAACCTGGAAACACCATATATTTT.

The chain is built from TRBV4-3 and TRBJ1-4, with TRBD1 matching 7 bases. The V gene's germline CDR1 is LGHNA and CDR2 YSLEER. J gave up 4 bases and V 3 bases, and 2 bases lay outside the gene matches. The CDR3 is 14 residues long. The CDR3 reads CASSQGQRNEKLFF. The CDR3 bases are TGCGCCAGCAGCCAGGGACAGCGTAATGAAAAACTGTTTTTT.

The chain uses TRBV6-2 or TRBV6-3 and TRBJ2-7; TRBD2 aligns across 11 bases. Losses at the gene ends were 7 bases for V and 3 bases for J; bases not matched to a gene: 8. CDR1 MNHEY and CDR2 SVGEGT come from the germline V gene. The CDR3 covers 15 residues. CDR3 amino acids: CASNPSGGNLYEQYF. CDR3 sequence (DNA): TGTGCCAGCAACCCTAGCGGGGGGAACCTCTACGAGCAGTACTTC.

The chain couples TRBV18 to TRBJ1-5; 7 positions agree with TRBD1. Germline assignment: CDR1 KGHSH and CDR2 LQKENI. The CDR3 consists of 15 residues. V was clipped by 6 bases and J by 2 bases; unmatched bases: 7. The CDR3 spells CASSRDRDGNQPQHF. CDR3 sequence (DNA): TGTGCCAGCTCTCGAGACAGGGACGGCAATCAGCCCCAGCATTTT.

The chain employs TRBV14 and TRBJ2-5, with 9 nucleotides matching TRBD1. Germline V gene data show CDR1 as SGHDN and CDR2 as FVKESK. Losses at the gene ends were 3 bases for V and 3 bases for J; bases not matched to a gene: 11. The CDR3 is 17 amino acids. In DNA form, the CDR3 reads TGTGCCAGCAGCCACCCCGCGGGGACAGGGATGAAAGAGACCCAGTACTTC. Translating it yields CASSHPAGTGMKETQYF.

The genes are TRBV28 and TRBJ1-1, with no clear D. Germline values: CDR1 MDHEN, CDR2 SYDVKM. V lost 3 bases and J 4 bases, leaving 6 bases between the germline ends. This CDR3 contains 12 residues. The CDR3 nucleotides are TGTGCCAGCAGTTTTCACGGCACTGAAGCTTTCTTT. Amino acid sequence: CASSFHGTEAFF.

This clone was seen once. This chain connects TRBV4-1 to TRBJ1-2, with a tentative D call TRBD1 (6 bases). The CDR3 is 14 amino acids. The germline V gene encodes CDR1 MGHRA and CDR2 YSYEKL. Trimming stripped 5 bases from V and 5 bases from J, with 15 bases between. CDR3 in DNA: TGCGCCAGCAGCTCAGGGAACAGGGCGTATGGCTACACCTTC. It is translated as CASSSGNRAYGYTF.

The chain combines TRBV7-2 with TRBJ2-4, with D perhaps TRBD1 (5 bases). Germline V gene sequence: CDR1 SGHTA, CDR2 FQGNSA. V lost 1 base and J lost 1, with 14 bases in between. The CDR3 is made up of 17 amino acids. In nucleotides, the CDR3 is TGTGCCAGCAGCTTAGTTCAGGGCCGGTTTGCCAAAAACATTCAGTACTTC. It is translated as CASSLVQGRFAKNIQYF.

V usage is TRBV28 and J usage is TRBJ2-1; D remains ambiguous. This CDR3 contains 13 residues. Germline V lookup: CDR1 MDHEN, CDR2 SYDVKM. The V gene lost 5 bases and the J gene lost 5 bases, with 10 bases spanning the gap. The CDR3: CASSHGPNNEQFF. The CDR3 coding sequence is TGTGCCAGCAGTCATGGGCCAAACAATGAGCAGTTCTTC.